These 26 T cell receptor beta chains were all obtained from the same sample, sequenced in a study of identical twins. TCRdb recomputed calls from the 5' RACE reads with MiXCR, one row per CDR3 protein. The sample lists roughly 1.6 million distinct CDR3 sequences, less than 40% seen once, with around 0.3% in the top ten. Input material: cord blood. Receptor source: a newborn girl in good health.

This chain connects TRBV7-8 to TRBJ1-1, with TRBD1 matching over 7 bases. Germline V gives CDR1 SGHVS, CDR2 FQNEAQ. J lost 3 bases, V lost 6 bases, and 10 bases had no gene match. The CDR3 is 15 amino acids. CDR3 DNA sequence: TGTGCCAGCAGAGATGACAGGGAGCTTGACACTGAAGCTTTCTTT. Its protein product is CASRDDRELDTEAFF.

The rearrangement joins TRBV9 to TRBJ2-7; tentatively, D is TRBD1 or TRBD2 (6 bases each). CDR1 and CDR2 (germline): SGDLS, YYNGEE. The CDR3 spans 14 residues. Trimming took off 3 bases at V and 7 bases at J, with 17 bases between the two ends. The CDR3 loop reads CASSAGAVVREQYF. The CDR3 DNA reads TGTGCCAGCAGCGCGGGGGCGGTTGTTCGGGAGCAGTACTTC.

This clonotype turned up a few times. One junction end does not reproduce the germline sequence, and a read error may be involved. The chain carries TRBV14 and TRBJ1-4; D gene uncertain. Per the germline V gene, CDR1 is SGHDN and CDR2 is FVKESK. CDR3 size: 16 residues. The CDR3 here is CASSQGPKYHHEKLFF. DNA of the CDR3: TGTGCCAGCAGTCAAGGTCCTAAGTATCACCATGAAAAACTGTTTTTT. The full variable domain, with the rest looked up from reference TRBV14 and TRBJ1-4, is EAGVTQFPSHSVIEKGQTVTLRCDPISGHDNLYWYRRVMGKEIKFLLHFVKESKQDESGMPNNRFLAERTGGTYSTLKVQPAELEDSGVYFCASSQGPKYHHEKLFFGSGTQLSVL.

The chain is built from TRBV19 and TRBJ2-1; 8 nucleotides line up with TRBD2. Germline V CDR1 and CDR2: LNHDA, SQIVND (reference sequence). The CDR3 extends over 15 amino acids. V trimming: 5 bases; J trimming: 4 bases; junction bases outside the gene matches: 7. The CDR3 region has the DNA TGTGCCAGTAGTTCCATACTAGCGGATTACAATGAGCAGTTCTTC. Translating gives CASSSILADYNEQFF. Combining the CDR3 with reference TRBV19 and TRBJ2-1 gives the whole variable domain DGGITQSPKYLFRKEGQNVTLSCEQNLNHDAMYWYRQDPGQGLRLIYYSQIVNDFQKGDIAEGYSVSREKKESFPLTVTSAQKNPTAFYLCASSSILADYNEQFFGPGTRLTVL.

This clonotype was detected a few times. The chain has TRBV11-2 and TRBJ2-4; 8 bases agree with TRBD2. V lost 2 bases, J lost 2 bases, and 23 bases stayed unmatched. The germline CDR1 and CDR2 sequences are SGHAT and FQNNGV. The CDR3 has 22 residues. DNA for the CDR3: TGTGCCAGCAGCTTATTTATCTTAGAGCGGACTAGCCTAGGTCTCCCCAAAAACATTCAGTACTTC. Its translation is CASSLFILERTSLGLPKNIQYF. Filled out from reference TRBV11-2 and TRBJ2-4, the complete variable domain reads EAGVAQSPRYKIIEKRQSVAFWCNPISGHATLYWYQQILGQGPKLLIQFQNNGVVDDSQLPKDRFSAERLKGVDSTLKIQPAKLEDSAVYLCASSLFILERTSLGLPKNIQYFGAGTRLSVL.

This chain joins TRBV3-1 and TRBJ1-5; D ambiguous. Germline V gene sequence: CDR1 LGHDT, CDR2 YNNKEL (reference sequence). This CDR3 has 12 amino acids. V lost 8 bases and J 3 bases, leaving 8 bases between the germline ends. The CDR3 sequence: CASGLLNQPQHF. Written as DNA, the CDR3 is TGTGCCAGCGGCCTTCTCAATCAGCCCCAGCATTTT. The full variable domain, its missing parts supplied by reference TRBV3-1 and TRBJ1-5, is DTAVSQTPKYLVTQMGNDKSIKCEQNLGHDTMYWYKQDSKKFLKIMFSYNNKELIINETVPNRFSPKSPDKAHLNLHINSLELGDSAVYFCASGLLNQPQHFGDGTRLSIL.

With respect to this clonotype: This may stem from a read error, because a much larger clone lies one nucleotide away. This chain connects TRBV27 to TRBJ1-2; 8 bases agree with TRBD1. The germline V gene encodes CDR1 MNHEY and CDR2 SMNVEV (reference sequence). This CDR3 spans 15 amino acids. CDR3 amino acids: CASSLAWTGQYGCTF. As DNA, the CDR3 is TGTGCCAGCAGTTTAGCTTGGACAGGGCAGTATGGCTGCACCTTC.

The chain joins TRBV6-5 to TRBJ1-4; 9 positions agree with TRBD1. The CDR3 sequence is 17 residues long. J lost 6 bases, V lost 0 bases, and 8 bases had no gene match. Looked up from germline, CDR1 is MNHEY and CDR2 is SVGAGI. The CDR3 region is CASSYSAYRGPDEKLFF. The CDR3 nucleotides read TGTGCCAGCAGTTACTCGGCCTACAGGGGGCCTGATGAAAAACTGTTTTTT.

This clonotype was detected a few times. This chain connects TRBV20-1 to TRBJ1-1; D gene unclear. The V end was cut by 2 bases, the J end by 0 bases, with 16 bases between. Germline CDR1 is DFQATT and CDR2 is SNEGSKA (reference sequence). The CDR3 runs to 16 residues. CDR3 amino acids: CSARRMVRPLNTEAFF. In DNA, the CDR3 is TGCAGTGCTAGACGTATGGTCAGGCCCCTGAACACTGAAGCTTTCTTT.

This clonotype has only a few counts. This chain links TRBV7-9 with TRBJ2-1; possibly TRBD2 for D (6 bases). Trimming cost V 5 bases and J 7 bases, with 12 bases left between them. This CDR3 comprises 13 residues. Germline loops: CDR1 SEHNR, CDR2 FQNEAQ (reference sequence). CDR3 sequence (DNA): TGTGCCAGCAGCCCGCGGGAAGCGAATGAGCAGTTCTTC. Its translation: CASSPREANEQFF.

V usage is TRBV20-1 and J usage is TRBJ2-7; D remains ambiguous. CDR1 DFQATT and CDR2 SNEGSKA come from the germline V gene (reference sequence). V was clipped by 5 bases and J by 3 bases, with 14 bases between them. This CDR3 has 13 amino acids. CDR3 sequence reads: CSAQRGTDYEQYF. CDR3 nucleotides: TGCAGTGCTCAACGAGGAACTGACTACGAGCAGTACTTC.

V and J are TRBV14 and TRBJ2-5; 9 bases agree with TRBD2. Near its end, the DNA agrees better with TRBJ2-7, so the J call may be wrong. The CDR3 is 16 residues long. Germline CDR1 is SGHDN and CDR2 is FVKESK. For the CDR3, the DNA is TGTGCCAGCAGCCAGGGATCAGCGGGAGGAACCTACGAGCAGTACTTC. Translating gives CASSQGSAGGTYEQYF.

The J gene is TRBJ1-6, the V gene TRBV20-1; D call uncertain. The V end was cut by 5 bases, the J end by 1 base, with 12 bases between. CDR3 length: 15 residues. CDR1 and CDR2 (germline): DFQATT, SNEGSKA (reference sequence). The CDR3 DNA follows: TGCAGTGCTCGCACGATAGGGTCCTATAATTCACCCCTCCACTTT. Translated, it gives CSARTIGSYNSPLHF.

The chain joins TRBV5-1 to TRBJ2-3, with D possibly matching TRBD2 (5 bases). Germline values: CDR1 SGHRS, CDR2 YFSETQ. The ends were cut back, 0 bases at V and 1 base at J, with 12 bases in the middle. The length of the CDR3 is 16 residues. For the CDR3, the DNA is TGCGCCAGCAGCTTGGGAAGGGAGCCCCGCACAGATACGCAGTATTTT. Translation: CASSLGREPRTDTQYF.

The chain employs TRBV25-1 and TRBJ2-1; 7 bases are a match to TRBD1. Per germline, CDR1 MGHDK and CDR2 SYGVNS. The CDR3 runs 14 residues. Trimming cost V 2 bases and J 2 bases; bases outside gene matches: 0. CDR3 sequence reads: CASSEGTAYNEQFF. The CDR3 coding sequence is TGTGCCAGCAGTGAAGGGACAGCCTACAATGAGCAGTTCTTC.

This clonotype was observed a handful of times. J is TRBJ2-1 and V is TRBV5-1, with TRBD2 matching over 8 bases. There are 14 residues in the CDR3. After removal of 0 bases from V and 6 bases from J, the junction contained 2 bases not matched to a gene. Germline lookup yields CDR1 SGHRS and CDR2 YFSETQ. The CDR3 sequence is CASSLVAGTNEQFF. For the CDR3, the DNA is TGCGCCAGCAGCTTGGTAGCGGGGACCAATGAGCAGTTCTTC.

The chain links TRBV15 to TRBJ2-1; maybe TRBD2 (6 bases). Germline V lookup: CDR1 LNHNV, CDR2 YYDKDF (reference sequence). Trimming took off 6 bases at V and 8 bases at J, with 17 bases between the two ends. The CDR3 consists of 14 residues. In nucleotides, the CDR3 is TGTGCCACCAGTCTGGGCGGTCGGAGGGATGAGCAGTTCTTC. Its protein is CATSLGGRRDEQFF. Full variable domain (remainder filled in from reference TRBV15 and TRBJ2-1): DAMVIQNPRYQVTQFGKPVTLSCSQTLNHNVMYWYQQKSSQAPKLLFHYYDKDFNNEADTPDNFQSRRPNTSFCFLDIRSPGLGDTAMYLCATSLGGRRDEQFFGPGTRLTVL.

The V and J genes are TRBV6-5 and TRBJ1-2, with D tentatively TRBD1 (5 bases). V shed 4 bases and J shed 4 bases, with 16 bases lying between them. The CDR3 spans 15 residues. Germline CDR1 reads MNHEY; CDR2 reads SVGAGI. In DNA, the CDR3 is TGTGCCAGCAGTTCTCCCGGGGCGTGGGGCTATGGCTACACCTTC. It encodes CASSSPGAWGYGYTF.

The V gene is TRBV6-1, the J gene TRBJ1-1; 7 positions match TRBD1. Trimming took 2 bases from V and 3 from J; bases not matched to a gene: 3. The CDR3 runs 14 residues. From germline, CDR1 is MNHNS and CDR2 SASEGT. The CDR3 loop reads CASSEKGGDTEAFF. The CDR3 nucleotides read TGTGCCAGCAGTGAAAAAGGGGGCGACACTGAAGCTTTCTTT.

The chain recombines TRBV10-3 with TRBJ2-2, with 8 bases fitting TRBD1. In germline, CDR1 is ENHRY, CDR2 SYGVKD. Trimming took 6 bases from V and 3 from J; bases not matched to a gene: 6. The CDR3 sequence is 15 residues long. The CDR3 DNA follows: TGTGCCATCAGCCAGGACAGGGTGGACACCGGGGAGCTGTTTTTT. This sequence encodes CAISQDRVDTGELFF.

The V gene is TRBV19, the J gene TRBJ2-1; TRBD2 matches at 10 bases. Trimming at V came to 5 bases and at J to 1 base, leaving 11 bases not matched to a gene. Per germline, CDR1 LNHDA and CDR2 SQIVND (reference sequence). The CDR3 is 18 residues long. The DNA of the CDR3 is TGTGCCAGTAGTCCCGCTTTTTCTAGCGGGAGATCCTACAATGAGCAGTTCTTC. Translation: CASSPAFSSGRSYNEQFF.

This clonotype was detected only a few times. CDR3 loop: CATSDSGTGQNEQYF. The CDR3 DNA reads TGTGCCACCAGTGATTCCGGGACAGGGCAGAACGAGCAGTACTTC. The gene calls are TRBV24-1 and TRBJ2-5, with 9 bases fitting TRBD1. The closer fit of TRBJ2-7 to the DNA end suggests the J call may be wrong. This CDR3 comprises 15 residues. The germline V gene has CDR1 KGHDR and CDR2 SFDVKD.

J is TRBJ2-2 and V is TRBV20-1; TRBD2 agrees at 9 bases. Losses at the gene ends were 4 bases for V and 5 bases for J; bases not matched to a gene: 8. CDR1 is DFQATT and CDR2 is SNEGSKA in the germline V gene (reference sequence). This CDR3 has 15 amino acids. CDR3 sequence: CSATYLAGQTGELFF. The CDR3 DNA is TGCAGTGCTACGTACCTAGCGGGGCAGACCGGGGAGCTGTTTTTT.

This clonotype has just a few counts. This CDR3 is CASSPWTSGSRYEQYF. The CDR3, as DNA: TGTGCCAGCAGTCCCTGGACTAGCGGGAGTAGATACGAGCAGTACTTC. This rearrangement joins TRBV28 to TRBJ2-4; 13 positions agree with TRBD2. The J call is in doubt because the DNA end fits TRBJ2-7 better. This CDR3 region has 16 residues. CDR1 and CDR2 from the germline V gene are MDHEN and SYDVKM.

This chain connects TRBV29-1 to TRBJ2-5, with TRBD2 as a possible D gene (6 bases). V lost 7 bases and J lost 11, with 14 bases in between. The CDR3 covers 10 residues. Germline CDR1 reads SQVTM; CDR2 reads ANQGSEA. CDR3 loop: CSGTGVEQYF. The CDR3 bases are TGCAGCGGGACGGGGGTTGAGCAGTACTTC.

This chain joins TRBV4-2 and TRBJ2-1; no definite D call. CDR3 length equals 14 residues. Between the trimmed V and J ends, which lost 0 bases and 7 bases, there was a span of 10 bases. Germline CDR1 LGHNA, CDR2 YNFKEQ. CDR3 nucleotide sequence: TGTGCCAGCAGCCAAGAGGGTCTGAGAAATGAGCAGTTCTTC. It translates to CASSQEGLRNEQFF.